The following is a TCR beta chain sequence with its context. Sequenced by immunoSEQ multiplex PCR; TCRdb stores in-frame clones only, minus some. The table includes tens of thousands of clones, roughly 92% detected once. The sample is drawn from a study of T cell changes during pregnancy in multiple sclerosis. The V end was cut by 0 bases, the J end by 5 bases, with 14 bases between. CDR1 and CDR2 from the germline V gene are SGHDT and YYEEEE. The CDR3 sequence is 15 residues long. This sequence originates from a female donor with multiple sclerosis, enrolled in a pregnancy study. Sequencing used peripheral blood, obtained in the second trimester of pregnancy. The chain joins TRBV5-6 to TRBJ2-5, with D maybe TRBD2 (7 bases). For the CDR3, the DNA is TGTGCCAGCAGCTTGGTGGAGGGGAGGGGGGAGACCCAGTACTTC. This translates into CASSLVEGRGETQYF.